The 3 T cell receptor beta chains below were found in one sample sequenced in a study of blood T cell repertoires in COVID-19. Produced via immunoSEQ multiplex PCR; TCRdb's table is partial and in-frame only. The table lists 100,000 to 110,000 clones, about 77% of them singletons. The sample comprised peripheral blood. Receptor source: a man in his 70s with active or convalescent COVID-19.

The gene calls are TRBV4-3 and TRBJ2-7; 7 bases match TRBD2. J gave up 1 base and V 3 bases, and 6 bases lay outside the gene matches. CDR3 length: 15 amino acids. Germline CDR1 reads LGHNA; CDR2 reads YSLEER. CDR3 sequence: CASSQAAGQSYEQYF. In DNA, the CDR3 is TGCGCCAGCAGCCAGGCAGCGGGGCAATCCTACGAGCAGTACTTC.

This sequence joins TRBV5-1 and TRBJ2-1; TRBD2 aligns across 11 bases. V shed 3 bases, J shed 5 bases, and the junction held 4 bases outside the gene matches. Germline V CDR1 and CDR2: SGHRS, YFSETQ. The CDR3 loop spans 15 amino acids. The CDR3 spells CASSSGLAENNEQFF. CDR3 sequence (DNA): TGCGCCAGCAGCTCGGGACTAGCGGAAAACAATGAGCAGTTCTTC.

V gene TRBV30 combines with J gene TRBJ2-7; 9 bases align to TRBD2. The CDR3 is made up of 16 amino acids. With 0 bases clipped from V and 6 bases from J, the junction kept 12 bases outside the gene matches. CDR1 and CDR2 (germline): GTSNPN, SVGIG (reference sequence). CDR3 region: CAWSVIDPGLAGEQYF. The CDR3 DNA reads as TGTGCCTGGAGTGTAATTGACCCGGGACTAGCTGGCGAGCAGTACTTC.